The clone carrying this T cell receptor beta chain was seen a handful of times. Other DNA sequences in the same sample also yield this CDR3. This specimen belongs to a study of OX40 agonist ivuxolimab in advanced cancers. Sequenced by immunoSEQ multiplex PCR; TCRdb stores in-frame clones only, minus some. The repertoire holds roughly 50,000 clones, with around three quarters as singletons. The V end lost 0 bases, the J end lost 0 bases, and 10 bases lay between the germline ends. Germline CDR1 and CDR2: SGHRS and YFSETQ. The CDR3 runs 16 residues. The source of this sequence is an adult with an advanced solid tumor such as melanoma, head and neck, liver or kidney cancer. Sequencing used CD4+ or CD8+ T cells sorted from blood, obtained in a trial of the OX40 agonist ivuxolimab. The J gene is TRBJ2-1, the V gene TRBV5-1; no clear D. The CDR3 coding sequence is TGCGCCAGCAGCTTGGATGCCTTAAGCTCCTACAATGAGCAGTTCTTC. It encodes CASSLDALSSYNEQFF. Full variable domain (rest looked up from reference TRBV5-1 and TRBJ2-1): KAGVTQTPRYLIKTRGQQVTLSCSPISGHRSVSWYQQTPGQGLQFLFEYFSETQRNKGNFPGRFSGRQFSNSRSEMNVSTLELGDSALYLCASSLDALSSYNEQFFGPGTRLTVL.